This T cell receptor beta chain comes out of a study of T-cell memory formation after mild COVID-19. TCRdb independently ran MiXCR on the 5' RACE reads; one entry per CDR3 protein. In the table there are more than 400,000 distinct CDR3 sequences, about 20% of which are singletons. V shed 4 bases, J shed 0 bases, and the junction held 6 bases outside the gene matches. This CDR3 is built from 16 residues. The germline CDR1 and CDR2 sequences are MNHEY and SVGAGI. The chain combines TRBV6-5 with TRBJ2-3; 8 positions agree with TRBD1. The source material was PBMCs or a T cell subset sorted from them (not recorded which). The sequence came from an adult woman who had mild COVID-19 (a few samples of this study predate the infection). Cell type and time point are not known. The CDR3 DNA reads TGTGCCAGCAGTTTCTCAGGGGGCCGAAGCACAGATACGCAGTATTTT. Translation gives CASSFSGGRSTDTQYF.